What follows are 10 T cell receptor beta chains derived from one specimen sequenced in a study of blood T cell repertoires in COVID-19. Libraries were prepared by immunoSEQ multiplex PCR; TCRdb keeps only in-frame clonotypes and omits some of them. Of approximately 170,000 clones listed, around nine tenths are singletons. Specimen: peripheral blood. These receptors came from a man aged 60 to 69 with active or convalescent COVID-19.

This clone came up once. This chain connects TRBV9 to TRBJ2-1, with TRBD2 matching 9 bases. The CDR3 is 14 amino acids. V was pared by 5 bases and J by 7 bases, with 7 bases of the junction left unmatched. Germline loops: CDR1 SGDLS, CDR2 YYNGEE. The CDR3 region has the DNA TGTGCCAGCAGTTTTATAGCGGGAGTAAATGAGCAGTTCTTC. Translating it yields CASSFIAGVNEQFF.

V is TRBV10-2 and J is TRBJ1-2; TRBD1 matches at 8 bases. After removal of 7 bases from V and 8 bases from J, the junction contained 6 bases not matched to a gene. Germline values: CDR1 WSHSY, CDR2 SAAADI. This CDR3 spans 12 amino acids. DNA for the CDR3: TGCGCCAGCAACGGGGCAGGGGGCGGCTACACCTTC. Its protein product is CASNGAGGGYTF.

The chain employs TRBV6-6 and TRBJ2-2, with 9 positions matching TRBD1. Germline values: CDR1 MNHNY, CDR2 SVGAGI (reference sequence). There are 18 residues in the CDR3. The V segment lost 5 bases and the J segment 5 bases; nucleotides outside the gene matches: 15. CDR3: CASSRLILAGTGTGELFF. CDR3 in DNA: TGTGCCAGCAGTCGACTAATCCTCGCCGGGACAGGGACCGGGGAGCTGTTTTTT.

This clone is a singleton in its sample. This rearrangement joins TRBV5-1 to TRBJ1-2, with D perhaps TRBD1 (5 bases). V was clipped by 0 bases and J by 3 bases, with 6 bases between them. CDR1 SGHRS and CDR2 YFSETQ come from the germline V gene. The length of the CDR3 is 13 residues. The CDR3 spells CASSLEGDYGYTF. The CDR3 DNA reads as TGCGCCAGCAGCTTGGAAGGGGACTATGGCTACACCTTC.

The chain carries TRBV10-3 and TRBJ1-2, with D possibly TRBD1 on 6 matching bases. The V and J ends lost 8 bases and 6 bases respectively, with 22 bases between them. The CDR3 extends over 15 amino acids. CDR1 ENHRY and CDR2 SYGVKD come from the germline V gene. CDR3 DNA sequence: TGTGCCATCTTATCCCCGGACAGACCGTCTGATGGCTACACCTTC. Its protein is CAILSPDRPSDGYTF.

This sequence joins TRBV6-2 or TRBV6-3 and TRBJ2-1; 12 nucleotides line up with TRBD2. This CDR3 region has 17 residues. After removal of 4 bases from V and 8 bases from J, the junction contained 12 bases not matched to a gene. Per germline, CDR1 MNHEY and CDR2 SVGEGT. CDR3 amino acids: CASSSPSGGALQYEQFF. In DNA, the CDR3 is TGTGCCAGCAGTTCCCCTAGCGGGGGGGCCCTGCAGTATGAGCAGTTCTTC.

This CDR3 is CASSSATGHASGTQYF. The CDR3 DNA is TGTGCCAGCAGCTCTGCAACGGGCCACGCGAGCGGTACGCAGTATTTT. This chain links TRBV11-3 with TRBJ2-3, with D tentatively TRBD2 (5 bases). This CDR3 spans 16 amino acids. CDR1 and CDR2 from the germline V gene are SGHNT and YENEEA. The V end lost 4 bases, the J end lost 8 bases, and 22 bases lay between the germline ends.

V is TRBV21-1 and J is TRBJ2-7; TRBD2, the D gene given by the table, was not confirmed from the DNA. TRBV21-1 is described as a pseudogene. This CDR3 has 13 amino acids. This chain's CDR3 is CASSKAEPFEQYF. As DNA, the CDR3 is TGTGCCAGCAGCAAAGCCGAGCCCTTTGAGCAGTACTTC.

The chain couples TRBV18 to TRBJ2-1; 7 positions agree with TRBD1. Trimming cost V 2 bases and J 7 bases; bases outside gene matches: 11. Germline CDR1 KGHSH, CDR2 LQKENI. The CDR3 consists of 16 residues. The CDR3 DNA is TGTGCCAGCTCACCATACGGGCAGGGGGTCACTAATGAGCAGTTCTTC. Amino acids: CASSPYGQGVTNEQFF.

J is TRBJ1-2 and V is TRBV29-1; possible D gene TRBD1, 5 bases. The CDR3 extends over 13 amino acids. CDR1 and CDR2 from the germline V gene are SQVTM and ANQGSEA. Trimming removed 2 bases from V and 2 bases from J, with 9 bases in between. The CDR3 coding sequence is TGCAGCGTTGAAATTGCAGGGAACTATGGCTACACCTTC. Translated: CSVEIAGNYGYTF.